This TCR beta chain was identified in a study of blood T cells in healthy people across ages. General study findings and limits: Lack of knowledge of donor CMV status possibly confounded expanded clonotype changes. Strong correlation linked observed beta diversity and percent naive T cells. The fall in TCR beta diversity per million T cells was roughly linear with age.

The CDR3 sequence is 15 residues long. Germline CDR1 reads SQVTM; CDR2 reads ANQGSEA. V shed 6 bases, J shed 0 bases, and the junction held 5 bases outside the gene matches. For this clonotype: The antigen remains undetermined.

Per-sample yields of isolated PBMCs were at least 6 million. Together with a sample-barcoded 5' primer, a J-beta primer mix was included in a second PCR lasting about 6 to 11 cycles. Using its own MiXCR run on the 5' RACE reads, TCRdb lists one record per CDR3 protein. Seen here are approximately 830,000 distinct CDR3 sequences, 62% observed once, and the top ten hold roughly a quarter. The rearrangement joins TRBV29-1 to TRBJ2-1; TRBD1 aligns across 10 bases. This TCR came from a man between 25 and 39 years old in good health. Sequenced: blood. The CDR3 DNA follows: TGCAGCGTCCCGGGACAGGGGAGCTCCTACAATGAGCAGTTCTTC. This encodes CSVPGQGSSYNEQFF.